The present T cell receptor beta chain was sequenced within a study of blood T cell repertoires in COVID-19. Study as a whole: The United States, Italy and Spain were the sources of the acute and convalescent COVID-19 samples. The analysed material was cDNA or gDNA that came from T cells, B-cell-depleted T cells, or PBMCs.

Patients from Seattle were sampled longitudinally, starting during active infection. The method was immunoSEQ multiplex PCR; TCRdb's version includes in-frame clones alone and lacks a portion of them. The table includes under 200,000 clones, approximately 90% detected once. The sample was peripheral blood. The TCR comes from a woman aged 65 to 85 with COVID-19, enrolled during active disease.

CDR3 loop: CASRDRGVYSNQPQHF. The CDR3 DNA reads TGTGCCAGCCGGGACAGGGGGGTTTATAGCAATCAGCCCCAGCATTTT. V and J are TRBV27 and TRBJ1-5, with TRBD1 matching 11 bases. The CDR3 loop spans 16 amino acids. CDR1 MNHEY and CDR2 SMNVEV come from the germline V gene (reference sequence). Trimming cost V 8 bases and J 0 bases; bases outside gene matches: 6.